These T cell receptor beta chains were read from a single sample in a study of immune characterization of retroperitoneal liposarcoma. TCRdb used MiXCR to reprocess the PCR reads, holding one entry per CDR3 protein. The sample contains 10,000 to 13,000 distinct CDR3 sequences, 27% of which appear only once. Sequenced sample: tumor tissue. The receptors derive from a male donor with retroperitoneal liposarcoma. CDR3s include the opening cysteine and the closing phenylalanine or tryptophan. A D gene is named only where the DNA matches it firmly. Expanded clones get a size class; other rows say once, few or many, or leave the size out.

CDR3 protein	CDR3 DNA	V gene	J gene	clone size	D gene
CASSLLARAYEQYF	TGTGCCAGCAGCTTACTAGCGCGCGCCTACGAGCAGTACTTC	TRBV7-8	TRBJ2-7	few	-
CASSGTSGGAETQFF	TGTGCCAGCAGTGGGACTAGCGGGGGGGCAGAGACCCAGTTCTTC	TRBV6-1	TRBJ2-1	many	TRBD2
CASSQGDSGYTF	TGTGCCAGCAGTCAAGGGGACAGCGGCTACACCTTC	TRBV28	TRBJ1-2	-	TRBD1
CASSDLPARGLRGEQFF	TGTGCCAGCAGTGATCTACCCGCGCGGGGGCTACGAGGGGAGCAGTTCTTC	TRBV6-2/TRBV6-3	TRBJ2-1	-	-
CASSGGGGETQYF	TGTGCCAGCAGCGGTGGTGGGGGGGAGACCCAGTACTTC	TRBV9	TRBJ2-5	once	-
CASSLTVAISDTQYF	TGTGCCAGCAGCTTAACGGTAGCCATCTCGGATACGCAGTATTTT	TRBV7-3	TRBJ2-3	many	-
CASSLVDRGQNEQFF	TGTGCCAGCAGTCTAGTCGACAGGGGGCAGAACGAGCAGTTCTTC	TRBV6-1	TRBJ2-1	-	TRBD1
CASTREGTPGNIQFF	TGTGCCAGCACTAGGGAGGGGACGCCGGGAAACATTCAGTTCTTC	TRBV6-1	TRBJ2-1	many	TRBD2
CASSPLGMSTDTQYF	TGCGCCAGCAGCCCTCTCGGGATGTCTACAGATACGCAGTATTTT	TRBV4-1	TRBJ2-3	few	-
CASSLDPSNEQYF	TGTGCCAGCAGCTTAGACCCTTCCAATGAGCAGTACTTC	TRBV7-2	TRBJ2-7	-	-
CASSLGLYEQYF	TGTGCCAGCAGTCTCGGGTTGTACGAGCAGTACTTC	TRBV6-1	TRBJ2-7	-	-
CASSLAGTGGYNEQYF	TGTGCCAGCAGTTTAGCCGGGACAGGGGGCTACAATGAGCAGTACTTC	TRBV12-3/TRBV12-4	TRBJ2-5	medium-sized	TRBD1